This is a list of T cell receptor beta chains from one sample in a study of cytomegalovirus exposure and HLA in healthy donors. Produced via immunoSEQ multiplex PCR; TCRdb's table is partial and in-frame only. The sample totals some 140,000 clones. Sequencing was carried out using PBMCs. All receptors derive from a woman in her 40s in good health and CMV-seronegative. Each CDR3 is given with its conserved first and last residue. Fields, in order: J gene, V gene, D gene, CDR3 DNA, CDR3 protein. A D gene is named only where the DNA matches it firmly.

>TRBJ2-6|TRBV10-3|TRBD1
TGTGCCATCAGTGAAAGTACAGGGGCCGGAGCCAACGTCCTGACTTTC
CAISESTGAGANVLTF
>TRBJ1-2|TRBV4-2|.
TGTGCCAGCAGCCGGCAGAACTATGGCTACACCTTC
CASSRQNYGYTF
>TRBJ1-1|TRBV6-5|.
TGTGCCAGCAGTTACGGGCAGCTGAACACTGAAGCTTTCTTT
CASSYGQLNTEAFF
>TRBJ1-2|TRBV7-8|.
TGTGCCAGCAGCCTAAACAGGGAACCGGGCTATGGCTACACCTTC
CASSLNREPGYGYTF
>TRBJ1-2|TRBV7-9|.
TGTGCCAGCAGGGCCGGGCGGGCGTGGGGCTACACCTTC
CASRAGRAWGYTF
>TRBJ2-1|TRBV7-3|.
TGTGCCAGCAGCTTAACGGGGCTCGGGAATGAGCAGTTCTTC
CASSLTGLGNEQFF
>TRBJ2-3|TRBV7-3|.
TGTGCCAGCAGCTTACAGCGTGTCCGGAGCACAGATACGCAGTATTTT
CASSLQRVRSTDTQYF
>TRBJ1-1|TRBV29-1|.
TGCAGCGTTGACCAGGGATGGAACACTGAAGCTTTCTTT
CSVDQGWNTEAFF
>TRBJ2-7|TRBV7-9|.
TGTGCCAGCAGGTCGACAGGTTCCTCCTACGAGCAGTACTTC
CASRSTGSSYEQYF
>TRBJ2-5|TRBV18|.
TGTGCCAGCTCAGCCGGGGGAACCCAGACCCAGTACTTC
CASSAGGTQTQYF
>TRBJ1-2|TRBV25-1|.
TGTGCCAGCGCCGTAACCGGATGGGGGGGGGATGGCTACACCTTC
CASAVTGWGGDGYTF
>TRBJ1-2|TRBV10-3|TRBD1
TGTGCCATCGCAGGACAGGGAGTGGGGGATGGCTACACCTTC
CAIAGQGVGDGYTF
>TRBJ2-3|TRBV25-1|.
TGTGCCAGCCAGACTTACCGAGACACAGATACGCAGTATTTT
CASQTYRDTDTQYF
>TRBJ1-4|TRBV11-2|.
TGTGCCAGCACCGGGGGGTGGTCCGGGGAAAAACTGTTTTTT
CASTGGWSGEKLFF
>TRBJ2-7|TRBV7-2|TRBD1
TGTGCCAGCAGCCCACCGGGACAGCCCTACGAGCAGTACTTC
CASSPPGQPYEQYF
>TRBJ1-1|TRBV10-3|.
TGTGCCATCAGTGAGCTATCCAGGGAAACTGAAGCTTTCTTT
CAISELSRETEAFF
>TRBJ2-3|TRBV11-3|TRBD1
TGTGCCAGCAGCTCGGAGACCGGGACAGAGGGGAGCACAGATACGCAGTATTTT
CASSSETGTEGSTDTQYF
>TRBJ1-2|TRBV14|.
TGTGCCAGCAGCCAAGATTTTGCGGCTTCCTATGGCTACACCTTC
CASSQDFAASYGYTF
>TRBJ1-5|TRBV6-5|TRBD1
TGTGCCAGCAGGGCCGGGGACAGATACAATCAGCCCCAGCATTTT
CASRAGDRYNQPQHF
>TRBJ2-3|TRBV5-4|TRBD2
TGTGCCAGCAGCTTGGACAGGCTAGCGGGGGCCACAGATACGCAGTATTTT
CASSLDRLAGATDTQYF
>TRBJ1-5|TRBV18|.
TGTGCCAGCTCACCTTGGCAGGAAGATCAGCCCCAGCATTTT
CASSPWQEDQPQHF
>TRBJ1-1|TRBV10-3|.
TGTGCCATCAGTGGGCAGGGGCGTACTGAAGCTTTCTTT
CAISGQGRTEAFF
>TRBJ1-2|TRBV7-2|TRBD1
TGTGCCAGCAGTTCACCGGGACAGGGGGCTCCTTACTCCTATGGCTACACCTTC
CASSSPGQGAPYSYGYTF
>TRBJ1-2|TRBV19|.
TGTGCCAGTAGTCAAGGGGGAAACTATGGCTACACCTTC
CASSQGGNYGYTF
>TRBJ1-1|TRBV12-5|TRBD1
TGTGCTAGTGGTTCAGGGGGCTATACTGAAGCTTTCTTT
CASGSGGYTEAFF
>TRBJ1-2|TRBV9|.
TGTGCCAGCAGCACAGGACAGACGGGTGGCTACACCTTC
CASSTGQTGGYTF
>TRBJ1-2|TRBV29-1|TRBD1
TGCAGCGTGACCGGGACAGGCCACTATGGCTACACCTTC
CSVTGTGHYGYTF
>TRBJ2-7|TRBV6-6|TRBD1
TGTGCCAGCAGTTACGGGGCCGGACAGGGCACCTACGAGCAGTACTTC
CASSYGAGQGTYEQYF
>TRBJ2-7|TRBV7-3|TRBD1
TGTGCCAGCAGCTTAGAGGGACAGAGATACGAGCAGTACTTC
CASSLEGQRYEQYF
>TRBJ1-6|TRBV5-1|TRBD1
TGCGCCAGCAGCTTGGAGTCAGGGGGCCGGTCACCCCTCCACTTT
CASSLESGGRSPLHF
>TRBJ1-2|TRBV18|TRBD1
TGTGCCAGCTCACCTACGACAGGGGGCACCTATGGCTACACCTTC
CASSPTTGGTYGYTF
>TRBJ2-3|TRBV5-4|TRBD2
TGTGCCAGCAGCCCCCGACTAGCGGGGGCCGGTGGAGATACGCAGTATTTT
CASSPRLAGAGGDTQYF
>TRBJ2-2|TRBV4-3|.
TGCGCCAGCAGCCTCCAGACAGCTAACACCGGGGAGCTGTTTTTT
CASSLQTANTGELFF
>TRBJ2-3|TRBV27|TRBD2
TGTGCCAGCAGTTCCGGACGCGGGAGGCAGTATTTT
CASSSGRGRQYF
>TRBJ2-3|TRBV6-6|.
TGTGCCAGCAGTTATTCAGGAAGGTCGACGCAGTATTTT
CASSYSGRSTQYF
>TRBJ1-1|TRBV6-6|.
TGTGCCAGCAGTTACAGGTCGGGGAACACTGAAGCTTTCTTT
CASSYRSGNTEAFF
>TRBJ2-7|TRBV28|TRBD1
TGTGCCAGCAGTACTCCGGGACAGGGGTTCTCCTACGAGCAGTACTTC
CASSTPGQGFSYEQYF
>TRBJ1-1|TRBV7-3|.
TGTGCCAGCAGCTTAAGTTTAGCGAACACTGAAGCTTTCTTT
CASSLSLANTEAFF
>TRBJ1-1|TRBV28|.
TGTGCCAGCAGCCTATCCCTTTCAGGGGCCGCTGAAGCTTTCTTT
CASSLSLSGAAEAFF
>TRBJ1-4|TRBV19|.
TGTGCCAGTAGTCCCCGCCGGGGAAATGGGGAAAAACTGTTTTTT
CASSPRRGNGEKLFF
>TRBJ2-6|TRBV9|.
TGTGCCAGCAGCGTAGACTTACCTGGGGCCAACGTCCTGACTTTC
CASSVDLPGANVLTF
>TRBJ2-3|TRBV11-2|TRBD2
TGTGCCAGCAGCCGACTAGCTATAACGCAGTATTTT
CASSRLAITQYF
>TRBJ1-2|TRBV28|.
TGTGCCAGCAGTTTCCCGTTTCACTATGGCTACACCTTC
CASSFPFHYGYTF
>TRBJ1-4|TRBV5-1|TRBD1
TGCGCCAGCAGCGGGGCCCCGACAGGGGAGAATGAAAAACTGTTTTTT
CASSGAPTGENEKLFF
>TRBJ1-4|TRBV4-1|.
TGCGCCAGCAGCTCCCGAGGGGGGGATGAAAAACTGTTTTTT
CASSSRGGDEKLFF
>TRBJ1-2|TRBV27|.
TGTGCCAGCAGACGGCTCTTGGGAGGGGGTCGCTATGGCTACACCTTC
CASRRLLGGGRYGYTF
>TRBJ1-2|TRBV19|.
TGTGCCAGTAGTTCGTATGGCTACACCTTC
CASSSYGYTF